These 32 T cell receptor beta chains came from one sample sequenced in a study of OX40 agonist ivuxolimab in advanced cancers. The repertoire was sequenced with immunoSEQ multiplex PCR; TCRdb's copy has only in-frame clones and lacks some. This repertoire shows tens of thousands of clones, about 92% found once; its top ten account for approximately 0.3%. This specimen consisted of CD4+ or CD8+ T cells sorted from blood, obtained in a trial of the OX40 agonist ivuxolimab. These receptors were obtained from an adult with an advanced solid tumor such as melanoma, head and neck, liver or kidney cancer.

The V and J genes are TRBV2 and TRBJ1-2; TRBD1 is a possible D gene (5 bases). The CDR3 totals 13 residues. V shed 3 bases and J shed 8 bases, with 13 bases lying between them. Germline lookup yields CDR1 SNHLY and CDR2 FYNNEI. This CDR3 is CASSEQGRGGYTF. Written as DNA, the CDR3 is TGTGCCAGCAGTGAGCAGGGTCGGGGGGGCTACACCTTC.

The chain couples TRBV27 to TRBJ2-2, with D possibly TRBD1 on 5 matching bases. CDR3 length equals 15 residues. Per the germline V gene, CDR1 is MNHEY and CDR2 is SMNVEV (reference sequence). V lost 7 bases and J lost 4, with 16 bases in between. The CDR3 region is CASTNTRQSTGELFF. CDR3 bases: TGTGCCAGCACCAATACCCGACAGTCCACCGGGGAGCTGTTTTTT.

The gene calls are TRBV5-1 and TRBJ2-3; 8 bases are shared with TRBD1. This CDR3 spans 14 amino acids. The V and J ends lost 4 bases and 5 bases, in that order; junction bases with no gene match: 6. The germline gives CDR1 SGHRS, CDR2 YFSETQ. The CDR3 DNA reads TGCGCCAGCAGCCCAGGACAGGGCGGAGATACGCAGTATTTT. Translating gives CASSPGQGGDTQYF.

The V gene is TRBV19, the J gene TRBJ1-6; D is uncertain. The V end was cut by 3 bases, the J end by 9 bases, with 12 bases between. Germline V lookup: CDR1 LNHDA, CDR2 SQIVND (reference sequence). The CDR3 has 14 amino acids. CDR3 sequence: CASSIKAETSPLHF. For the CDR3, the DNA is TGTGCCAGTAGTATTAAGGCCGAGACTTCACCCCTCCACTTT.

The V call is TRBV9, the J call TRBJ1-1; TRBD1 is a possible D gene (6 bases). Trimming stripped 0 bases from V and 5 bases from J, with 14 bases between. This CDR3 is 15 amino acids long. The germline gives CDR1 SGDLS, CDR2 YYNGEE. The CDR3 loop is CASSVEGQGRTEAFF. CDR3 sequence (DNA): TGTGCCAGCAGCGTAGAAGGCCAGGGGAGGACTGAAGCTTTCTTT.

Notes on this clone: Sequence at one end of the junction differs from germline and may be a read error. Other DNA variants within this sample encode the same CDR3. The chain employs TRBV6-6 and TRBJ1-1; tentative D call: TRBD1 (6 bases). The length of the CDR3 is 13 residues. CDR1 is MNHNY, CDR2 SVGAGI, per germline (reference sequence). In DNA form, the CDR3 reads TGCGCCAGCAGTTATTACTCCGGGACAGAAGCTTTCTTT. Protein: CASSYYSGTEAFF.

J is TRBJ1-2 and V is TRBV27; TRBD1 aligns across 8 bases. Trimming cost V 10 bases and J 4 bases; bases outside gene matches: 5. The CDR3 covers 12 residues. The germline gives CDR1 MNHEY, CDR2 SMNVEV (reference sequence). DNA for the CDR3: TGTGCCACCTTAGGGACAGGCTATGGCTACACCTTC. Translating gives CATLGTGYGYTF.

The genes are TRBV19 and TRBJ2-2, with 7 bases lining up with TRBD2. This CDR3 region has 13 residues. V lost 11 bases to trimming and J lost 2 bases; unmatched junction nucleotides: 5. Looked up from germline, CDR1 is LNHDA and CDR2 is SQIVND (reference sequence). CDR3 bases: TGTGCCGCTAGGGAGGGTAACACCGGGGAGCTGTTTTTT. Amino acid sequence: CAAREGNTGELFF.

CDR3 in DNA: TGTGCCAGCAGCGCCGACTATGGCTACACCTTC. Its translation is CASSADYGYTF. V is TRBV7-9 and J is TRBJ1-2; no definite D call. This CDR3 spans 11 amino acids. Germline V CDR1 and CDR2: SEHNR, FQNEAQ (reference sequence). Trimming removed 5 bases from V and 3 bases from J, with 4 bases in between.

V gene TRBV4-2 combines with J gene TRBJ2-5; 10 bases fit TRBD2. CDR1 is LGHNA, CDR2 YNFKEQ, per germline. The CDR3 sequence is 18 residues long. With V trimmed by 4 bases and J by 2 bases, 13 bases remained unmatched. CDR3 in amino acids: CASSRERGGFPGQETQYF. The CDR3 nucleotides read TGTGCCAGCAGCCGAGAGCGGGGGGGCTTCCCGGGGCAAGAGACCCAGTACTTC.

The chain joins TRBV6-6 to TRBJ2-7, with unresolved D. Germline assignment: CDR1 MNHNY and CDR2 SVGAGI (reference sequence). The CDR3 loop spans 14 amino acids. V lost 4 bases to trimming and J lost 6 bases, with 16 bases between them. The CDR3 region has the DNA TGTGCCAGCAGTTCCCCTCTCGATACGGGCGAGCAGTACTTC. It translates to CASSSPLDTGEQYF.

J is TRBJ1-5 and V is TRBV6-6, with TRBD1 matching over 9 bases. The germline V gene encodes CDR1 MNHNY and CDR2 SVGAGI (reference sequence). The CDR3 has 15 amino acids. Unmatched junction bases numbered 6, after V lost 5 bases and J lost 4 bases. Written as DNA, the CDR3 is TGTGCCAGCAGTACGGACAGGGGACTGAATCAGCCCCAGCATTTT. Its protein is CASSTDRGLNQPQHF.

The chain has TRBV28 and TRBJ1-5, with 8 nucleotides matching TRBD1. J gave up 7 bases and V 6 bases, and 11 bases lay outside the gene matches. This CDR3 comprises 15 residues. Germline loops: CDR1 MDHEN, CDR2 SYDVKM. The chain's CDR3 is CASSVLGQVEQPQHF. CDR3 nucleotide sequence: TGTGCCAGCAGCGTATTGGGACAGGTGGAACAGCCCCAGCATTTT.

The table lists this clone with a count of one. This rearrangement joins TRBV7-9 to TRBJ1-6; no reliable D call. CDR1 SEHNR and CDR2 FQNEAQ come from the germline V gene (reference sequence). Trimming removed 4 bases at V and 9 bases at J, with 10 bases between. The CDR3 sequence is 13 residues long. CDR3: CASSSAGSSPLHF. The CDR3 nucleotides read TGTGCCAGCAGCTCCGCCGGGTCTTCACCCCTCCACTTT.

This chain's CDR3 is CANTGGRGPNEKLFF. The CDR3 nucleotides are TGCGCCAACACCGGAGGAAGGGGGCCTAATGAAAAACTGTTTTTT. The chain uses TRBV10-2 and TRBJ1-4; 7 bases are a match to TRBD1. Germline trimming cut 10 bases from V and 3 bases from J; bases unmatched to any gene: 11. The CDR3 has 15 amino acids. Germline CDR1 WSHSY, CDR2 SAAADI.

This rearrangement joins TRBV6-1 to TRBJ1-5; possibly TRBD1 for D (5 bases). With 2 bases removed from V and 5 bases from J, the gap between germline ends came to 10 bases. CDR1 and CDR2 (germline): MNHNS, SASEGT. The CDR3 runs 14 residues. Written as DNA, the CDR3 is TGTGCCAGCAGTGAACGGGGGTCCTATCAGCCCCAGCATTTT. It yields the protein CASSERGSYQPQHF.

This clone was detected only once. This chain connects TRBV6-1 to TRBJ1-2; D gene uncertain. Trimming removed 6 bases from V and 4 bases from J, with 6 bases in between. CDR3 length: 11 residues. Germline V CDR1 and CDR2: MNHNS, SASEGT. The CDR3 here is CASRRGYGYTF. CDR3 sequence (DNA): TGTGCCAGCAGGCGGGGCTATGGCTACACCTTC.

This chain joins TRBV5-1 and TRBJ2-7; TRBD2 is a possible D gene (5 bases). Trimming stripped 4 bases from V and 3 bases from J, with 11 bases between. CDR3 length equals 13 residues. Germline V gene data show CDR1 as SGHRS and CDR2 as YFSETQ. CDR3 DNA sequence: TGCGCCAGCAGCAGAACGGGATTCTACGAGCAGTACGTC. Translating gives CASSRTGFYEQYV.

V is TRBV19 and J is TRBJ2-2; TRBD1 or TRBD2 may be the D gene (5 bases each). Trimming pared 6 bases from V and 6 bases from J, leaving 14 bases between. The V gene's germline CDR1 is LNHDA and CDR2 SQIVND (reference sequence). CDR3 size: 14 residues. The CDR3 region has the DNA TGTGCCAGTAGCCCTATGGGGGTCCCCGGGGAGCTGTTTTTT. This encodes CASSPMGVPGELFF.

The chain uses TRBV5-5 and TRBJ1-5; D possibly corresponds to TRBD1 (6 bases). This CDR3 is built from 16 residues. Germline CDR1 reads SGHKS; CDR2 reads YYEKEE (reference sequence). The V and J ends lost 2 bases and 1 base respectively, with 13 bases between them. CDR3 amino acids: CASSFEGGRSNQPQHF. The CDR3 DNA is TGTGCCAGCAGCTTCGAAGGGGGTAGGAGCAATCAGCCCCAGCATTTT.

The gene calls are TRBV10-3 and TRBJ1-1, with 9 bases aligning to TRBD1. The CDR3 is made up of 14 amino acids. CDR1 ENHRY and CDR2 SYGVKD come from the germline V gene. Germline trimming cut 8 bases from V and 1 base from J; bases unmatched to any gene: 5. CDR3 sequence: CAIGTGQGNTEAFF. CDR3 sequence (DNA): TGTGCCATCGGAACGGGACAGGGGAACACTGAAGCTTTCTTT.

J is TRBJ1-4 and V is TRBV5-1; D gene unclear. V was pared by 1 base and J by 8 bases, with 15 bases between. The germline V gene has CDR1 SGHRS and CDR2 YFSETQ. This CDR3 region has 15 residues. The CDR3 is CASSLTDGGREKLFF. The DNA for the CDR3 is TGCGCCAGCAGCTTGACTGATGGTGGTCGCGAAAAACTGTTTTTT. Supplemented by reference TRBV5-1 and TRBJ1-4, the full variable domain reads KAGVTQTPRYLIKTRGQQVTLSCSPISGHRSVSWYQQTPGQGLQFLFEYFSETQRNKGNFPGRFSGRQFSNSRSEMNVSTLELGDSALYLCASSLTDGGREKLFFGSGTQLSVL.

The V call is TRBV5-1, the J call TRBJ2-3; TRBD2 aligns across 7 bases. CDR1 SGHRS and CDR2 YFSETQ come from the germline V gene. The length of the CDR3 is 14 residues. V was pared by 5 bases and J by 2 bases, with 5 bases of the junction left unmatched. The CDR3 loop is CASRLSGPTDTQYF. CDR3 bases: TGCGCCAGCAGGCTTAGCGGGCCCACAGATACGCAGTATTTT.

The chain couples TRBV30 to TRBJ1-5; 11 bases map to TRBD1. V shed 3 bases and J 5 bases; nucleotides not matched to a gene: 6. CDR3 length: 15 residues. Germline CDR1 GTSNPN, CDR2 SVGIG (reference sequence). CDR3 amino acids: CAWSGRGQGDQPQHF. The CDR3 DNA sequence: TGTGCCTGGAGCGGCCGGGGACAGGGGGATCAGCCCCAGCATTTT. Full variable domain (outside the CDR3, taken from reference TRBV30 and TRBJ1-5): SQTIHQWPATLVQPVGSPLSLECTVEGTSNPNLYWYRQAAGRGLQLLFYSVGIGQISSEVPQNLSASRPQDRQFILSSKKLLLSDSGFYLCAWSGRGQGDQPQHFGDGTRLSIL.

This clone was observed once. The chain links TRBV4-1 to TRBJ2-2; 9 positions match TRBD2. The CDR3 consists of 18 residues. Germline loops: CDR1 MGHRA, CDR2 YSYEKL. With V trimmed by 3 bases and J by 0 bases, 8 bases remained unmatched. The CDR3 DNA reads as TGCGCCAGCAGCCATTCCCCTTTAGCGGGGGCGAACACCGGGGAGCTGTTTTTT. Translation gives CASSHSPLAGANTGELFF.

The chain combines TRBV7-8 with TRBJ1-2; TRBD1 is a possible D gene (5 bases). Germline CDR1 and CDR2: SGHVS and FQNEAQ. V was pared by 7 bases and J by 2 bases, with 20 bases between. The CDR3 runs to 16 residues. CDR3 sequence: CASMPFRGRGNYGYTF. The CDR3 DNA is TGTGCCAGCATGCCTTTTAGGGGTAGGGGAAACTATGGCTACACCTTC.

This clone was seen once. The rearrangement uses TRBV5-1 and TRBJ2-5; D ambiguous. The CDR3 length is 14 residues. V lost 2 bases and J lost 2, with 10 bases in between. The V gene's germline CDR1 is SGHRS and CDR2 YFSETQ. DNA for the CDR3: TGCGCCAGCAGCTTTTCGGCAGATCAAGAGACCCAGTACTTC. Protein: CASSFSADQETQYF.

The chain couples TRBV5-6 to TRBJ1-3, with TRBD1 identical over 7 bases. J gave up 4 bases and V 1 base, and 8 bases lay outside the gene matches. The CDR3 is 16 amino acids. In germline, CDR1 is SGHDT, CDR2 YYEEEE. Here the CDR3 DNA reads TGTGCCAGCAGCTTGACTGCAGGGGGAACAGGAAACACCATATATTTT. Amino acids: CASSLTAGGTGNTIYF.

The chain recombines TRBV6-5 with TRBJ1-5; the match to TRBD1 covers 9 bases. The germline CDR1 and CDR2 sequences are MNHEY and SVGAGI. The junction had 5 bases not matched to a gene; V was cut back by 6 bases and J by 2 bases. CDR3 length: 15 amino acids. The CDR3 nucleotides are TGTGCCAGCAGAGAACAGGGGGCTGGCAATCAGCCCCAGCATTTT. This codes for CASREQGAGNQPQHF.

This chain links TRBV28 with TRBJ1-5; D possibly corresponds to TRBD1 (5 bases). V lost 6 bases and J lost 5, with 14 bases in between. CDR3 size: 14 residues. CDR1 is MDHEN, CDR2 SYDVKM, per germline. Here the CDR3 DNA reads TGTGCCAGCAGCGTATGGGGGGAGCATCAGCCCCAGCATTTT. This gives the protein CASSVWGEHQPQHF.

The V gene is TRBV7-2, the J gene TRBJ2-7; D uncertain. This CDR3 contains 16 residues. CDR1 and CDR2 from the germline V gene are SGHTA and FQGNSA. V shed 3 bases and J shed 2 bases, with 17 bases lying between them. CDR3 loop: CASSFGVLTETYEQYF. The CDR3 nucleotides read TGTGCCAGCAGCTTCGGTGTTCTGACGGAGACCTACGAGCAGTACTTC.

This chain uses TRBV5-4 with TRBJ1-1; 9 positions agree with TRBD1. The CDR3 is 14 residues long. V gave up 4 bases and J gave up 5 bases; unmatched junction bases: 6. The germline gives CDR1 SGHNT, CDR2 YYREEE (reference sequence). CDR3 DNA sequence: TGTGCCAGCAGCCCGGACAGGGGATGGACTGAAGCTTTCTTT. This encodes CASSPDRGWTEAFF.